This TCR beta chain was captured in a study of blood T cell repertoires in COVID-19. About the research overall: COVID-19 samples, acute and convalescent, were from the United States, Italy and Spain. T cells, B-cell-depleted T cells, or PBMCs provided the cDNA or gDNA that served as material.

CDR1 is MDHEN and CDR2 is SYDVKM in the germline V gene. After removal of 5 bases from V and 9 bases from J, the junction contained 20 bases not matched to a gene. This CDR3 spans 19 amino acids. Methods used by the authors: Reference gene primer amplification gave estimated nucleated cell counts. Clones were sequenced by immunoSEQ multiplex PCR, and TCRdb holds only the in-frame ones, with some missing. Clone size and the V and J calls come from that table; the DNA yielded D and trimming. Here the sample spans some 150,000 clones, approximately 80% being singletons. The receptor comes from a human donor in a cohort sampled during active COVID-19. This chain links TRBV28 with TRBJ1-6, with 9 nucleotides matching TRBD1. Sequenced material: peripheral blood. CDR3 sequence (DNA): TGTGCCAGCAGTCCTAACACCGGCTCAGGACAGGGGTTGAGTTCACCCCTCCACTTT. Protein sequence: CASSPNTGSGQGLSSPLHF.